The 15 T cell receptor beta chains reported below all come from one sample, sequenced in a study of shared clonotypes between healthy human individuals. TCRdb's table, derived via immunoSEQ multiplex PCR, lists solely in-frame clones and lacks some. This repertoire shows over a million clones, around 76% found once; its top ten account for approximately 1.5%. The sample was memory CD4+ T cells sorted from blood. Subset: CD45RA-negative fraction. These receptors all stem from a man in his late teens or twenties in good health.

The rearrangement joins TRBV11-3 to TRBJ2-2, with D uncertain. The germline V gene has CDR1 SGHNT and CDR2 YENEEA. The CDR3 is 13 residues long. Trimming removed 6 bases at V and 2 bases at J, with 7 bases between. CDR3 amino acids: CASSVGNTGELFF. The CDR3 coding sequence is TGTGCCAGCAGTGTGGGAAACACCGGGGAGCTGTTTTTT.

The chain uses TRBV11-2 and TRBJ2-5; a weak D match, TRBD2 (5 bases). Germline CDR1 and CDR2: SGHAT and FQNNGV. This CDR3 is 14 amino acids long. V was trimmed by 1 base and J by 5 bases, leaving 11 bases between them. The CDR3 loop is CASSLGSRGETQYF. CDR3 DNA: TGTGCCAGCAGCTTAGGGTCTAGAGGGGAGACCCAGTACTTC.

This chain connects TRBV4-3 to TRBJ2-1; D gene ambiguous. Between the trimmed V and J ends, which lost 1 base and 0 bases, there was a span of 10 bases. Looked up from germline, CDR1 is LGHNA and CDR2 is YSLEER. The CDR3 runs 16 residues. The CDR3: CASSQGVGSSYNEQFF. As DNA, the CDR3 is TGCGCCAGCAGCCAAGGAGTGGGTAGCTCCTACAATGAGCAGTTCTTC.

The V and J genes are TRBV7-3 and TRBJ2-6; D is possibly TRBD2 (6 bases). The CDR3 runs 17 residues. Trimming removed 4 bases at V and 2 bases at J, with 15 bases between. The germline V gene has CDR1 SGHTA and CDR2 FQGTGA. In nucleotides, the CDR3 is TGTGCCAGCAGCTCCCCCGCGGGAAGTGCTGGGGCCAACGTCCTGACTTTC. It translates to CASSSPAGSAGANVLTF. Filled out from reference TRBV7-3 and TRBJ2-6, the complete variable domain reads GAGVSQTPSNKVTEKGKYVELRCDPISGHTALYWYRQSLGQGPEFLIYFQGTGAADDSGLPNDRFFAVRPEGSVSTLKIQRTERGDSAVYLCASSSPAGSAGANVLTFGAGSRLTVL.

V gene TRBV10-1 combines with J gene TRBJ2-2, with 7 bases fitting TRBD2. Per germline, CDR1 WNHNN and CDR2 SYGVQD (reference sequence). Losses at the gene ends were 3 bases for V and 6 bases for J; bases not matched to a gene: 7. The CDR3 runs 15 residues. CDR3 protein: CASSDLSGTAGELFF. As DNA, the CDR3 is TGCGCCAGCAGTGACCTCAGCGGGACTGCCGGGGAGCTGTTTTTT.

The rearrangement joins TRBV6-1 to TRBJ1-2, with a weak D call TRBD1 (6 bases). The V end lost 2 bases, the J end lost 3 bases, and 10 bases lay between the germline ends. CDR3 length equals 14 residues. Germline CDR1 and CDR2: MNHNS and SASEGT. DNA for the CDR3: TGTGCCAGCAGTGAAAGGAGACAGGACTATGGCTACACCTTC. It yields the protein CASSERRQDYGYTF.

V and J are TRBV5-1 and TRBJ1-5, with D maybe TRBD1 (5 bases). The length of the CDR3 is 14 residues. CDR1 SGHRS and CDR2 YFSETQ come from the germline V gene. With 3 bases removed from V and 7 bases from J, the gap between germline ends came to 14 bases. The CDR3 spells CASSSGGLGQPQHF. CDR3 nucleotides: TGCGCCAGCAGCTCCGGGGGACTTGGACAGCCCCAGCATTTT.

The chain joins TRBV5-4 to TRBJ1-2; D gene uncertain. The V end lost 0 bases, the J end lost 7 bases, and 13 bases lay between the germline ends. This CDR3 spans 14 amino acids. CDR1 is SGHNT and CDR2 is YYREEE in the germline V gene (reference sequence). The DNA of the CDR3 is TGTGCCAGCAGCTTGGAAGGGAATCTAGGTGGCTACACCTTC. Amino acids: CASSLEGNLGGYTF.

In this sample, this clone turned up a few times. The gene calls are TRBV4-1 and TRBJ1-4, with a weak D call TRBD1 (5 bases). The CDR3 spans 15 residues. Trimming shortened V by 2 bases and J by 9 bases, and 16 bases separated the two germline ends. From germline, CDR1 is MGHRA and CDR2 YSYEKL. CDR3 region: CASSQNGQGPQKLFF. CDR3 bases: TGCGCCAGCAGCCAAAATGGTCAGGGCCCGCAAAAACTGTTTTTT.

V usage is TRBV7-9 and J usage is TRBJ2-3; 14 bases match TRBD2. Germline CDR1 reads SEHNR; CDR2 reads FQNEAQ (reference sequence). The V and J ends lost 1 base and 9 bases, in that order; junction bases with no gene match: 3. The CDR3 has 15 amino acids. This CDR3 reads CASSLGTSGGLTQYF. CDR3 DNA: TGTGCCAGCAGCTTAGGGACTAGCGGGGGGTTGACGCAGTATTTT.

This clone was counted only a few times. CDR3 protein: CASSIARQEAFF. The CDR3 nucleotides read TGTGCCAGTAGTATCGCCAGGCAGGAAGCTTTCTTT. This chain joins TRBV19 and TRBJ1-1, with D hard to call. Between the trimmed V and J ends, which lost 3 bases and 8 bases, there was a span of 10 bases. Looked up from germline, CDR1 is LNHDA and CDR2 is SQIVND (reference sequence). The CDR3 length is 12 residues.

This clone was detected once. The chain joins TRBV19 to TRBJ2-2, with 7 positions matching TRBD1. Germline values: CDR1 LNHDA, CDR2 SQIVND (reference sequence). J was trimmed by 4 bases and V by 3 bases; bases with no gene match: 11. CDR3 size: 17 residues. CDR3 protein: CASSIGGKGAGTGELFF. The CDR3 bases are TGTGCCAGTAGTATTGGAGGCAAGGGGGCGGGCACCGGGGAGCTGTTTTTT.

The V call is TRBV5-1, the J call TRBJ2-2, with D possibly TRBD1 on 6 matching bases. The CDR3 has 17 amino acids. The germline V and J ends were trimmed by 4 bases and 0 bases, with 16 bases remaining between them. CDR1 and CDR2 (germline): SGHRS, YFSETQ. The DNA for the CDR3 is TGCGCCAGCAGCCGCAGGGGAGCGTCCGCGAACACCGGGGAGCTGTTTTTT. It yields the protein CASSRRGASANTGELFF. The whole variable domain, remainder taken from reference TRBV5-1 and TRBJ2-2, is KAGVTQTPRYLIKTRGQQVTLSCSPISGHRSVSWYQQTPGQGLQFLFEYFSETQRNKGNFPGRFSGRQFSNSRSEMNVSTLELGDSALYLCASSRRGASANTGELFFGEGSRLTVL.

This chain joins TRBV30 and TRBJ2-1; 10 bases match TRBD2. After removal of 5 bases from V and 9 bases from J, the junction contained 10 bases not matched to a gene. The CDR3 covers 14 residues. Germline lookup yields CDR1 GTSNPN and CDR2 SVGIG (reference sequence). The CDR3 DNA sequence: TGTGCCTGGGCCGGGGCTAGCGGGAGTGCTGAGCAGTTCTTC. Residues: CAWAGASGSAEQFF.

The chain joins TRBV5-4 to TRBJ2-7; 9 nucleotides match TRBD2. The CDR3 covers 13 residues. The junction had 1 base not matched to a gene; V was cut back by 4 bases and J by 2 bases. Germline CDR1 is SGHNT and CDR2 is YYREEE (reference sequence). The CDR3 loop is CASSLAGPYEQYF. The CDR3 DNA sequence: TGTGCCAGCAGCCTAGCGGGACCCTACGAGCAGTACTTC.